This T cell receptor beta chain was found in a study of CD8+ T cells in alopecia areata. The sample holds a few counts of this clone. This CDR3 is built from 14 residues. Looked up from germline, CDR1 is MNHEY and CDR2 is SMNVEV (reference sequence). cDNA prepared by RNA extraction and subsequent reverse transcription served as the template for sequencing. Using immunoSEQ multiplex PCR, the repertoire was profiled, and TCRdb retains in-frame clones only, with some absent. The sample has just over 30,000 clones; about two thirds are singletons. Sorting separated CD4+ and CD8+ T cells out of PBMCs. The receptor was isolated from a human donor with alopecia areata. V gene TRBV27 combines with J gene TRBJ2-5; D is possibly TRBD1 (6 bases). The J call may be mistaken, given a closer DNA end match to TRBJ2-7. Specimen: NKG2D-high CD8+ T cells sorted from blood. CDR3 residues: CASSLSQGTYEQYF. The CDR3 region has the DNA TGTGCCAGCAGTTTAAGTCAGGGGACCTACGAGCAGTACTTC.